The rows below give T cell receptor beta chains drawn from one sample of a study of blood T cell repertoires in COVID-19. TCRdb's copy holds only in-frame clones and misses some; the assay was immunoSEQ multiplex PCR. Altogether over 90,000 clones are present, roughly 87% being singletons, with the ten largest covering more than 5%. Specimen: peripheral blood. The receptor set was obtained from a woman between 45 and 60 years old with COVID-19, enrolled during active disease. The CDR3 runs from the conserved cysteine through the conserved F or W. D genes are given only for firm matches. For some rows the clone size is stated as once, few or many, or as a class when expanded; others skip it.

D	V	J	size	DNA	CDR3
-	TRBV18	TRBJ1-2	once	TGTGCCAGCTCACTTGGGACGGGAGGTGGCTATGGCTACACCTTC	CASSLGTGGGYGYTF
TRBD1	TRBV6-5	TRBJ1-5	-	TGTGCCAGCAGTACCGGGACAGGGGTTGAGCAGCCCCAGCATTTT	CASSTGTGVEQPQHF
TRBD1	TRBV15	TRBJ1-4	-	TGTGCCACCAGCCTAGACAGGGCTGAAAAACTGTTTTTT	CATSLDRAEKLFF
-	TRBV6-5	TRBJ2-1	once	TGTGCCAGCCTGTGGGGCGGGGACTACAATGAGCAGTTCTTC	CASLWGGDYNEQFF
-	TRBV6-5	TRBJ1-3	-	TGTGCCAGCAGCGACAGGAGCATCTCTGGAAACACCATATATTTT	CASSDRSISGNTIYF
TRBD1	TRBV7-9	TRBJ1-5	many	TGTGCCAGCAGCTTCGGACAGGGCAATCAGCCCCAGCATTTT	CASSFGQGNQPQHF
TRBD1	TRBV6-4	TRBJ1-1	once	TGTGCCAGCAGCCTGACATGGGACAGGGGGAACGGGAGGACTGAAGCTTTCTTT	CASSLTWDRGNGRTEAFF
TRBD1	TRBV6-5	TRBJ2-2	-	TGTGCCAGCAGTTACTCGGACAGGCGGCACACCGGGGAGCTGTTTTTT	CASSYSDRRHTGELFF
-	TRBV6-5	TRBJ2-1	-	TGTGCCAGCAATCCCGGGACTCTCTCCTACAATGAGCAGTTCTTC	CASNPGTLSYNEQFF
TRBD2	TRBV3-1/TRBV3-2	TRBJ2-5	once	TGTGCCAGCAGCCAACCAGCGGGGGAGAAAGAGACCCAGTACTTC	CASSQPAGEKETQYF
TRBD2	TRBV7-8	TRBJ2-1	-	TGTGCCAGCAGCTTAGTTCCAGCGGGGCCCTACAATGAGCAGTTCTTC	CASSLVPAGPYNEQFF
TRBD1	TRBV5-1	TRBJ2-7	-	TGCGCCAGCAGCCTCGGGACAGGGAAGGCCTACGAGCAGTACTTC	CASSLGTGKAYEQYF
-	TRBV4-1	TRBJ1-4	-	TGCGCCAGCAGCCAAGGAGGGTACGTTGCAACTAATGAAAAACTGTTTTTT	CASSQGGYVATNEKLFF
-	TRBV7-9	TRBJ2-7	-	TGTGCCAGCAGCCGACAGGACTCCTACGAGCAGTACTTC	CASSRQDSYEQYF
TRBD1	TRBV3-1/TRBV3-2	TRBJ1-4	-	TGTGCCAGCAGCCAAAGGCAGGGGGCAGTAAAACTGTTTTTT	CASSQRQGAVKLFF
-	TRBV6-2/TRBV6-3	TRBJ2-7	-	TGTGCCAGCAGTAAGACACCCTACGAGCAGTACTTC	CASSKTPYEQYF